These 9 T cell receptor beta chains came from one sample sequenced in a study of OX40 agonist ivuxolimab in advanced cancers. This table comes from immunoSEQ multiplex PCR, and its TCRdb copy is limited to in-frame clones, with some not included. This sample yields about 25,000 clones, of which about 76% are seen a single time; 33% belongs to the top ten. This material consisted of CD4+ or CD8+ T cells sorted from blood, taken in a trial of the OX40 agonist ivuxolimab. Receptors were obtained from an adult with an advanced solid tumor such as melanoma, head and neck, liver or kidney cancer.

The chain couples TRBV29-1 to TRBJ1-1; possibly TRBD1 for D (6 bases). There are 14 residues in the CDR3. Trimming stripped 7 bases from V and 5 bases from J, with 20 bases between. The germline CDR1 and CDR2 sequences are SQVTM and ANQGSEA. Here the CDR3 reads CSGVGGAGETEAFF. CDR3 nucleotides: TGCAGCGGTGTGGGGGGGGCCGGTGAGACTGAAGCTTTCTTT.

The chain carries TRBV6-6 and TRBJ2-7; D is unclear. Trimming stripped 2 bases from V and 7 bases from J, with 12 bases between. The germline CDR1 and CDR2 sequences are MNHNY and SVGAGI (reference sequence). The CDR3 runs to 13 residues. This chain's CDR3 is CASSYRESAEQYF. DNA of the CDR3: TGTGCCAGCAGTTACAGGGAAAGTGCGGAGCAGTACTTC.

The chain recombines TRBV19 with TRBJ1-6, with unresolved D. The CDR3 extends over 15 amino acids. V dropped 5 bases and J dropped 9 bases, with 17 bases sitting between them. Per the germline V gene, CDR1 is LNHDA and CDR2 is SQIVND (reference sequence). CDR3 DNA sequence: TGTGCCAGTAGTCCATCCCTCCCCGGCGGTTCACCCCTCCACTTT. This translates into CASSPSLPGGSPLHF.

The J gene is TRBJ1-2, the V gene TRBV10-3; 8 bases map to TRBD1. V lost 11 bases and J lost 1; bases outside the gene matches: 12. The CDR3 runs 15 residues. Looked up from germline, CDR1 is ENHRY and CDR2 is SYGVKD. As DNA, the CDR3 is TGTGCCTTGCAGGACAGGGTGGGGAGTAACTATGGCTACACCTTC. Translation gives CALQDRVGSNYGYTF.

This chain uses TRBV6-1 with TRBJ2-7; 7 bases are a match to TRBD2. Germline lookup yields CDR1 MNHNS and CDR2 SASEGT. The CDR3 is made up of 14 amino acids. The J segment lost 4 bases and the V segment lost 3 bases, leaving 6 bases of the junction unmatched. The CDR3 DNA is TGTGCCAGCAGTGATTACGGGGAGGGATACGAGCAGTACTTC. Protein: CASSDYGEGYEQYF.

The V call is TRBV7-9, the J call TRBJ1-6, with D possibly matching TRBD1 (6 bases). The CDR3 loop spans 16 amino acids. The V gene lost 5 bases and the J gene lost 0 bases, with 11 bases spanning the gap. Germline CDR1 and CDR2: SEHNR and FQNEAQ (reference sequence). CDR3 amino acids: CASSSGQSSYNSPLHF. The CDR3 DNA follows: TGTGCCAGCAGCAGTGGACAGAGCTCCTATAATTCACCCCTCCACTTT. Full variable domain (rest looked up from reference TRBV7-9 and TRBJ1-6): DTGVSQNPRHKITKRGQNVTFRCDPISEHNRLYWYRQTLGQGPEFLTYFQNEAQLEKSRLLSDRFSAERPKGSFSTLEIQRTEQGDSAMYLCASSSGQSSYNSPLHFGNGTRLTVT.

Notes on this clone: Germline is not matched at one junction end, which may reflect a read error. The chain couples TRBV2 to TRBJ1-6; the D is unclear. The length of the CDR3 is 14 residues. Germline V gene sequence: CDR1 SNHLY, CDR2 FYNNEI. The CDR3 DNA reads as TGTGCCAGCAGCGAAGTGACGGAGGCTTCACCCCTCCACTTT. Its protein is CASSEVTEASPLHF.

The V and J genes are TRBV28 and TRBJ2-7, with 7 bases fitting TRBD1. With V trimmed by 7 bases and J by 3 bases, 15 bases remained unmatched. CDR3 length equals 16 residues. Germline lookup yields CDR1 MDHEN and CDR2 SYDVKM. CDR3 loop: CASTSIRGQRFYEQYF. CDR3 coding DNA: TGTGCCAGCACCTCGATCCGGGGACAGCGCTTCTACGAGCAGTACTTC.

J is TRBJ1-3 and V is TRBV6-5, with D possibly TRBD1 on 6 matching bases. This CDR3 region has 15 residues. CDR1 is MNHEY, CDR2 SVGAGI, per germline. V was pared by 5 bases and J by 1 base, with 12 bases between. The CDR3 sequence is CASSQPTGSGNTIYF. The CDR3 DNA sequence: TGTGCCAGCAGTCAGCCCACAGGGTCTGGAAACACCATATATTTT.